The clone carrying this T cell receptor beta chain was recorded a few times. As yet, its antigen is unknown. The sample is drawn from a study of cytomegalovirus exposure and HLA in healthy donors. Points from the study as a whole: The study carried out a later analysis of TCR beta sequences. It associated 15,000 to 20,000 of them with specific HLA alleles at a false discovery rate of 0.05. Later analysis revealed greater clonal expansion in HLA-associated TCR beta chains than in equally common others.

Trimming stripped 0 bases from V and 1 base from J, with 13 bases between. In germline, CDR1 is SGHRS, CDR2 YFSETQ. The CDR3 consists of 17 residues. Primers for the PCR totalled 60 Vbeta and 13 Jbeta. Assay used: immunoSEQ multiplex PCR; TCRdb lists only in-frame clones, some missing. This repertoire shows 95,000 to 130,000 clones, less than 80% found once; its top ten account for roughly 10%. Sequencing was done on a sample of PBMCs. The rearrangement uses TRBV5-1 and TRBJ1-4; D is unresolved. This receptor was taken from a woman aged 40 to 55 in good health and CMV-seropositive. The CDR3 DNA reads TGCGCCAGCAGCTTGGACCCGGGGAGCGGAACTAATGAAAAACTGTTTTTT. Its protein product is CASSLDPGSGTNEKLFF. Filled out from reference TRBV5-1 and TRBJ1-4, the complete variable domain reads KAGVTQTPRYLIKTRGQQVTLSCSPISGHRSVSWYQQTPGQGLQFLFEYFSETQRNKGNFPGRFSGRQFSNSRSEMNVSTLELGDSALYLCASSLDPGSGTNEKLFFGSGTQLSVL.